In this sample, the clone carrying this TCR beta chain turned up many times. Its antigen is undetermined. The sample originates from a study of Graves' ophthalmopathy and Graves' hyperthyroidism. In the study overall: Stable hyperthyroid donors showed no ophthalmopathy during 18 months follow-up. Study-wide results and caveats: Most expanded clonotypes from thyroid (those above 0.001 frequency) were also found in blood.

The hyperthyroidism patients had a new diagnosis of under 2 months' duration and were aged 18 to 65. Ineligible for inclusion were patients with other autoimmune diseases, uncontrolled infections, pregnancy or lactation. The CDR3 loop spans 15 amino acids. V lost 2 bases to trimming and J lost 4 bases, with 9 bases between them. The germline V gene encodes CDR1 MGHDK and CDR2 SYGVNS. Amplified material comprised TCR beta CDR3 regions derived from RNA transcripts. Scientists carried out first-round RT-PCR using HTBI primers and then a second-round multiplex PCR. TCRdb ran MiXCR on the multiplex PCR reads and lists one entry per CDR3 protein. The sample shows a few hundred thousand distinct CDR3 sequences, under 40% of them seen only once.

The sample taken for sequencing was peripheral blood or thyroid tissue (not recorded which). This chain connects TRBV25-1 to TRBJ1-6; D may be TRBD1 (5 bases). The receptor's source is an adult man with Graves' hyperthyroidism. CDR3 loop: CASSEQGEYNSPLHF. The CDR3, as DNA: TGTGCCAGCAGTGAACAGGGTGAATATAATTCACCCCTCCACTTT.